These T cell receptor beta chains were read from a single sample in a study of shared clonotypes between healthy human individuals. The protocol was immunoSEQ multiplex PCR, while the TCRdb copy is restricted to in-frame clones and leaves out a portion. In the table there are roughly 1,000,000 clones, roughly 74% of which are singletons. The material sequenced was memory CD4+ T cells from PBMCs. Every receptor here comes from a man between 18 and 35 years old in good health. Some clones in this sample may be carry-over from other donors' samples. The CDR3 runs from the conserved cysteine through the conserved F or W.

cdr3_aa	v_call	j_call
CASSLGLSSDEQFF	TRBV5-1	TRBJ2-1
CASSPTGGPAEQYF	TRBV18	TRBJ2-7
CASGRRGDSYNEQFF	TRBV6-5	TRBJ2-1
CSVGQGAQTTTGELFF	TRBV29-1	TRBJ2-2
CASSMTGELFF	TRBV9	TRBJ2-2
CASSWTSGVTDTQYF	TRBV18	TRBJ2-3
CASSYSQSSGANVLTF	TRBV6-5	TRBJ2-6
CASSSMGGLNTGELFF	TRBV7-3	TRBJ2-2
CASSFRGRDGELFF	TRBV5-1	TRBJ2-2
CATKTDRVGGELFF	TRBV7-8	TRBJ2-2
CASSPLAGDEQFF	TRBV5-1	TRBJ2-1
CASSEDRGLAGIRDTQYF	TRBV25-1	TRBJ2-3
CASSPGAGPTDTQYF	TRBV18	TRBJ2-3
CASSPGAGNTIYF	TRBV19	TRBJ1-3
CFHRGRGDTQYF	TRBV10-3	TRBJ2-3
CASLKESNYGYTF	TRBV19	TRBJ1-2
CASSLGNKADTQYF	TRBV5-1	TRBJ2-3
CASSLPGGSYEQYF	TRBV28	TRBJ2-7
CASSPVAGGFEQYF	TRBV5-1	TRBJ2-7
CASSPWDTKNEKLFF	TRBV28	TRBJ1-4
CASSRREAGELFF	TRBV19	TRBJ2-2
CAISEGGTGLYEQYF	TRBV10-3	TRBJ2-7
CASRERTGNTEAFF	TRBV2	TRBJ1-1
CASSYSWTGEGEQYF	TRBV6-6	TRBJ2-7
CASSLGHAYEQYF	TRBV28	TRBJ2-7
CAWSPTTNTEAFF	TRBV30	TRBJ1-1
CASSLRTSGSDEQFF	TRBV7-9	TRBJ2-1
CASNIGGARVGETQYF	TRBV28	TRBJ2-5
CASSLLGQKNLETQYF	TRBV5-1	TRBJ2-5
CATRTRGGTQYF	TRBV5-8	TRBJ2-5
CAWRGQGGGSPLHF	TRBV30	TRBJ1-6
CASSFPPGTRIPRDF	TRBV7-8	TRBJ2-5
CASSLRKYGTSQETQYF	TRBV11-2	TRBJ2-5
CASSHREGGNYGYTF	TRBV4-2	TRBJ1-2
CASSLVSGFGETQYF	TRBV7-7	TRBJ2-5
CASSVGGTGNTIYF	TRBV5-1	TRBJ1-3
CAWSPGQAGYTF	TRBV30	TRBJ1-2
CSADENYGYTF	TRBV29-1	TRBJ1-2
CASSPGGDRGTEAFF	TRBV5-4	TRBJ1-1
CASKTDGTKNIQYF	TRBV6-5	TRBJ2-4
CASSLGLSSSYNEQFF	TRBV7-3	TRBJ2-1
CASSPDRGMNTEAFF	TRBV18	TRBJ1-1
CASKSGSLTGELFF	TRBV27	TRBJ2-2
CASSQDNPQGGNTIYF	TRBV4-2	TRBJ1-3
CASSEYSAGAYEQYF	TRBV25-1	TRBJ2-7
CAWSSKGGEKLFF	TRBV30	TRBJ1-4
CASSLRGPQSTSTDTQYF	TRBV7-2	TRBJ2-3
CASSPDTRTRAEAFF	TRBV18	TRBJ1-1
CASSIIEGGTEAFF	TRBV19	TRBJ1-1
CASSLRDRNRGMNTEAFF	TRBV27	TRBJ1-1
CASSYRPTANYGYTF	TRBV27	TRBJ1-2
CASSLVRTGDSTDTQYF	TRBV5-1	TRBJ2-3
CASSLRGDRSGETQYF	TRBV23-1	TRBJ2-5
CASSLFRGGYEQYF	TRBV28	TRBJ2-7
CASSLTGVEGETQYF	TRBV7-3	TRBJ2-5